The 30 T cell receptor beta chains given below trace back to one sample, sequenced in a study of blood T cell repertoires in COVID-19. Sequenced by immunoSEQ multiplex PCR; TCRdb stores in-frame clones only, minus some. The table records about 150,000 clones, 76% of them present only once. Sequencing input: peripheral blood. These receptors were collected from a man in his 60s with acute or convalescent COVID-19.

The chain links TRBV29-1 to TRBJ1-6, with no clear D. This CDR3 comprises 13 residues. V lost 4 bases, J lost 10 bases, and 14 bases lay in between. Germline-derived CDR1 and CDR2 are SQVTM and ANQGSEA. The CDR3 protein is CSVGEQPASPLHF. The CDR3 bases are TGCAGCGTTGGAGAACAGCCGGCATCACCCCTCCACTTT. Full variable domain (outside the CDR3, taken from reference TRBV29-1 and TRBJ1-6): SAVISQKPSRDICQRGTSLTIQCQVDSQVTMMFWYRQQPGQSLTLIATANQGSEATYESGFVIDKFPISRPNLTFSTLTVSNMSPEDSSIYLCSVGEQPASPLHFGNGTRLTVT.

The chain couples TRBV19 to TRBJ1-5; 8 nucleotides match TRBD1. V was clipped by 7 bases and J by 4 bases; unmatched bases: 6. There are 14 residues in the CDR3. Germline V gene data show CDR1 as LNHDA and CDR2 as SQIVND (reference sequence). CDR3 protein: CASKDRVNNQPQHF. Written as DNA, the CDR3 is TGTGCCAGTAAGGACAGGGTGAATAATCAGCCCCAGCATTTT.

The chain recombines TRBV29-1 with TRBJ2-3; 8 nucleotides agree with TRBD1. Germline-derived CDR1 and CDR2 are SQVTM and ANQGSEA. The V gene end was trimmed by 3 bases and the J gene end by 4 bases; junction bases not matched to a gene: 9. The CDR3 is 15 residues long. This chain's CDR3 is CSVEMGDRNPDTQYF. CDR3 nucleotides: TGCAGCGTTGAGATGGGGGACAGGAACCCAGATACGCAGTATTTT.

J is TRBJ2-1 and V is TRBV5-3; 12 bases are a match to TRBD2. Being an ORF, TRBV5-3 has a function that is uncertain. Losses at the gene ends were 4 bases for V and 3 bases for J; bases not matched to a gene: 2. The length of the CDR3 is 15 residues. As DNA, the CDR3 is TGTGCCAGAAGCAGGACTAGCGGGGTCTACAATGAGCAGTTCTTC. It specifies CARSRTSGVYNEQFF.

The chain carries TRBV7-9 and TRBJ2-2; perhaps TRBD1 as D (6 bases). The CDR3 is made up of 17 amino acids. CDR1 is SEHNR, CDR2 FQNEAQ, per germline (reference sequence). Trimming took off 1 base at V and 7 bases at J, with 19 bases between the two ends. CDR3 in DNA: TGTGCCAGCAGCTTAGAAATCATGGCAGGGGCTGGCGGGGAGCTGTTTTTT. It specifies CASSLEIMAGAGGELFF.

V gene TRBV5-6 combines with J gene TRBJ2-5; 7 nucleotides match TRBD2. The V gene end was trimmed by 7 bases and the J gene end by 5 bases; junction bases not matched to a gene: 17. CDR3 length equals 16 residues. Germline V gene sequence: CDR1 SGHDT, CDR2 YYEEEE. The CDR3 spells CASVAWSREWVETQYF. The CDR3 coding sequence is TGTGCCAGCGTGGCCTGGTCGCGGGAGTGGGTCGAGACCCAGTACTTC.

The chain recombines TRBV7-8 with TRBJ1-1; 7 bases line up with TRBD1. Germline V gives CDR1 SGHVS, CDR2 FQNEAQ. V trimming: 5 bases; J trimming: 4 bases; junction bases outside the gene matches: 7. This CDR3 region has 14 residues. The CDR3 sequence: CASSMGQRTTEAFF. The CDR3 DNA sequence: TGTGCCAGCAGCATGGGACAGCGTACCACTGAAGCTTTCTTT.

This clone was observed a single time. The chain is built from TRBV10-3 and TRBJ1-3, with TRBD1 matching 7 bases. Germline CDR1 is ENHRY and CDR2 is SYGVKD. J was trimmed by 2 bases and V by 0 bases; bases with no gene match: 1. CDR3 length equals 15 residues. CDR3 residues: CAISESGTAGNTIYF. The CDR3 region has the DNA TGTGCCATCAGTGAGTCCGGGACAGCTGGAAACACCATATATTTT.

The rearrangement links TRBV19 to TRBJ2-1; 10 nucleotides line up with TRBD2. Trimming took 5 bases from V and 8 from J; bases not matched to a gene: 9. Germline V gives CDR1 LNHDA, CDR2 SQIVND (reference sequence). This CDR3 spans 15 amino acids. The DNA for the CDR3 is TGTGCCAGTAGTGCCCAGCGGGAGGGCCGCTATGAGCAGTTCTTC. Its translation: CASSAQREGRYEQFF.

The V gene is TRBV11-2, the J gene TRBJ2-2; possibly TRBD2 for D (6 bases). This CDR3 has 16 residues. Germline CDR1 reads SGHAT; CDR2 reads FQNNGV. The ends were cut back, 1 base at V and 2 bases at J, with 11 bases in the middle. The CDR3 reads CASSLVRGSNTGELFF. CDR3 sequence (DNA): TGTGCCAGCAGCTTAGTGCGGGGCTCCAACACCGGGGAGCTGTTTTTT.

This clone was observed a single time. The chain uses TRBV11-1 and TRBJ1-3; the D gene is possibly TRBD1 (5 bases). Trimming removed 4 bases at V and 2 bases at J, with 9 bases between. Germline V gene lookup returns CDR1 SGHAT and CDR2 FQDESV (reference sequence). The CDR3 runs 14 residues. Here the CDR3 DNA reads TGTGCCAGCAGCTCCACGGGGGCTGGAAACACCATATATTTT. It specifies CASSSTGAGNTIYF.

V and J are TRBV27 and TRBJ2-4; TRBD2 matches 7 bases. V gave up 5 bases and J gave up 3 bases; unmatched junction bases: 7. Germline CDR1 reads MNHEY; CDR2 reads SMNVEV (reference sequence). The CDR3 spans 15 residues. CDR3 nucleotide sequence: TGTGCCAGCAGTCCTCGCGGGGAGGGCAAAAACATTCAGTACTTC. Amino acid sequence: CASSPRGEGKNIQYF.

The chain combines TRBV12-3 or TRBV12-4 with TRBJ2-5, with TRBD1 matching over 7 bases. The J segment lost 5 bases and the V segment lost 4 bases, leaving 4 bases of the junction unmatched. The CDR3 length is 13 residues. CDR3 in amino acids: CASSSGQRETQYF. CDR3 bases: TGTGCCAGCAGTTCGGGACAGAGGGAGACCCAGTACTTC.

The rearrangement links TRBV18 to TRBJ2-2, with D uncertain. CDR1 is KGHSH and CDR2 is LQKENI in the germline V gene. The CDR3 contains 13 residues. Deletions cut 4 bases from V and 4 bases from J, with 7 bases between. CDR3 in DNA: TGTGCCAGCTCACGCGCGAGCACCGGGGAGCTGTTTTTT. Translated, it gives CASSRASTGELFF.

This rearrangement joins TRBV23-1 to TRBJ2-2, with 13 nucleotides matching TRBD2. TRBV23-1 is an ORF for which the function is uncertain. The V gene end was trimmed by 0 bases and the J gene end by 7 bases; junction bases not matched to a gene: 11. The CDR3 covers 19 residues. The CDR3 nucleotides read TGCGCCAGCAGTCAATCTTTCGGACTAGCGGGAGCAGGGGTCGGGGAGCTGTTTTTT. This sequence encodes CASSQSFGLAGAGVGELFF.

The J gene is TRBJ2-1, the V gene TRBV14; D is undetermined. Germline lookup yields CDR1 SGHDN and CDR2 FVKESK. CDR3 length: 14 residues. V gave up 1 base and J gave up 3 bases, with 7 bases separating them. Here the CDR3 reads CASSQASHYNEQFF. The CDR3 nucleotides are TGTGCCAGCAGCCAAGCGAGCCACTACAATGAGCAGTTCTTC.

The V gene is TRBV19, the J gene TRBJ1-1; no definite D call. Trimming cost V 8 bases and J 1 base, with 5 bases left between them. The CDR3 spans 11 residues. Germline assignment: CDR1 LNHDA and CDR2 SQIVND (reference sequence). The CDR3 bases are TGTGCCAGTCTAAGGAACACTGAAGCTTTCTTT. This codes for CASLRNTEAFF.

The CDR3 loop reads CASSQDRASGPYNEQFF. The DNA of the CDR3 is TGTGCCAGCAGCCAAGATCGGGCTAGCGGGCCCTACAATGAGCAGTTCTTC. The J gene is TRBJ2-1, the V gene TRBV3-1 (or the pseudogene TRBV3-2); the match to TRBD2 covers 8 bases. V dropped 0 bases and J dropped 2; count of bases not matched to a gene: 6. CDR3 length equals 17 residues. The germline CDR1 and CDR2 sequences are LGHDT and YNNKEL (reference sequence).

This clone was seen only once. This chain links TRBV18 with TRBJ2-1, with D perhaps matching TRBD2 (6 bases). The ends were cut back, 5 bases at V and 5 bases at J, with 13 bases in the middle. Germline V gene lookup returns CDR1 KGHSH and CDR2 LQKENI. The CDR3 is 14 amino acids. CDR3 nucleotide sequence: TGTGCCAGCTCAAGGCCTAGCGTGGACAATGAGCAGTTCTTC. Protein sequence: CASSRPSVDNEQFF. The full variable domain, rest sourced from reference TRBV18 and TRBJ2-1, is NAGVMQNPRHLVRRRGQEARLRCSPMKGHSHVYWYRQLPEEGLKFMVYLQKENIIDESGMPKERFSAEFPKEGPSILRIQQVVRGDSAAYFCASSRPSVDNEQFFGPGTRLTVL.

The rearrangement links TRBV3-1 (or the pseudogene TRBV3-2) to TRBJ2-6; D is unclear. CDR3 size: 15 residues. V gave up 2 bases and J gave up 0 bases, with 5 bases separating them. From germline, CDR1 is LGHDT and CDR2 YNNKEL (reference sequence). The CDR3 nucleotides are TGTGCCAGCAGCCAAAGGAGCTCTGGGGCCAACGTCCTGACTTTC. This encodes CASSQRSSGANVLTF.

The V call is TRBV7-9, the J call TRBJ2-5, with 10 bases fitting TRBD1. CDR3 length: 15 amino acids. With 4 bases clipped from V and 4 bases from J, the junction kept 6 bases outside the gene matches. Germline V gene sequence: CDR1 SEHNR, CDR2 FQNEAQ (reference sequence). CDR3 sequence: CASSSGQGVIETQYF. The CDR3 DNA is TGTGCCAGCAGCTCCGGACAGGGGGTTATAGAGACCCAGTACTTC.

V is TRBV28 and J is TRBJ2-7; 10 bases are a match to TRBD2. Germline CDR1 MDHEN, CDR2 SYDVKM. V trimming: 6 bases; J trimming: 1 base; junction bases outside the gene matches: 3. CDR3 size: 14 residues. CDR3 nucleotide sequence: TGTGCCAGCAGCCTTAGCGGGAGGTCCTACGAGCAGTACTTC. This translates into CASSLSGRSYEQYF. The complete variable domain, with remaining parts taken from reference TRBV28 and TRBJ2-7, reads DVKVTQSSRYLVKRTGEKVFLECVQDMDHENMFWYRQDPGLGLRLIYFSYDVKMKEKGDIPEGYSVSREKKERFSLILESASTNQTSMYLCASSLSGRSYEQYFGPGTRLTVT.

The V and J genes are TRBV11-2 and TRBJ2-5; 11 bases are a match to TRBD2. Germline CDR1 SGHAT, CDR2 FQNNGV. V gave up 3 bases and J gave up 6 bases; unmatched junction bases: 9. There are 16 residues in the CDR3. CDR3 sequence: CASSFPGTSGGKTQYF. For the CDR3, the DNA is TGTGCCAGCAGCTTCCCCGGGACTAGCGGAGGAAAGACCCAGTACTTC.

This chain links TRBV5-5 with TRBJ2-2, with TRBD1 matching over 7 bases. Germline CDR1 reads SGHKS; CDR2 reads YYEKEE (reference sequence). There are 16 residues in the CDR3. V dropped 3 bases and J dropped 7; count of bases not matched to a gene: 12. CDR3 bases: TGTGCCAGCAGCTGGGAACAGGGGAATAAGGGCGGGGAGCTGTTTTTT. Protein product: CASSWEQGNKGGELFF.

The rearrangement links TRBV6-1 to TRBJ2-7; TRBD1 matches 7 bases. The V and J ends lost 4 bases and 4 bases, in that order; junction bases with no gene match: 19. Germline values: CDR1 MNHNS, CDR2 SASEGT. This CDR3 contains 18 residues. CDR3 nucleotides: TGTGCCAGCAGTGCCCTGGGTCGTTGGACAGGTGGGCAGTACGAGCAGTACTTC. Amino acid sequence: CASSALGRWTGGQYEQYF.

The chain is built from TRBV30 and TRBJ2-3; TRBD2 agrees at 8 bases. CDR1 is GTSNPN, CDR2 SVGIG, per germline (reference sequence). The CDR3 length is 14 residues. J lost 10 bases, V lost 0 bases, and 9 bases had no gene match. The DNA for the CDR3 is TGTGCCTGGAGTGTAGGTAATAGCGGGAAGGCGCAGTATTTT. Amino acids: CAWSVGNSGKAQYF.

The chain is built from TRBV15 and TRBJ2-7, with TRBD2 matching over 8 bases. Germline loops: CDR1 LNHNV, CDR2 YYDKDF (reference sequence). V gave up 0 bases and J gave up 6 bases; unmatched junction bases: 10. CDR3 size: 16 residues. The CDR3 sequence: CATSRELGLAGGEQYF. CDR3 in DNA: TGTGCCACCAGCAGAGAGCTGGGCCTGGCGGGAGGCGAGCAGTACTTC.

This chain uses TRBV10-3 with TRBJ2-2, with 8 bases aligning to TRBD2. This CDR3 is built from 13 residues. CDR1 ENHRY and CDR2 SYGVKD come from the germline V gene. V shed 8 bases, J shed 7 bases, and the junction held 6 bases outside the gene matches. The CDR3 nucleotides are TGTGCCATCCCGGGACTAGTGGTCGGGGAGCTGTTTTTT. Protein sequence: CAIPGLVVGELFF.

J is TRBJ2-3 and V is TRBV6-1; no clear D. The CDR3 covers 16 residues. Trimming left V 1 base short and J 3 bases short, with 14 bases between. Germline loops: CDR1 MNHNS, CDR2 SASEGT. The CDR3 coding sequence is TGTGCCAGCAGTGAAGTAGGCGGTAGTTATACAGATACGCAGTATTTT. This encodes CASSEVGGSYTDTQYF.

This clone was found many times. This chain uses TRBV4-1 with TRBJ2-2, with 9 bases lining up with TRBD2. Trimming at V came to 4 bases and at J to 4 bases, leaving 13 bases not matched to a gene. CDR3 length: 18 residues. The germline CDR1 and CDR2 sequences are MGHRA and YSYEKL. The chain's CDR3 is CASSLAGLQREVTGELFF. The CDR3, as DNA: TGCGCCAGCAGCCTTGCCGGGCTCCAGCGGGAGGTCACCGGGGAGCTGTTTTTT.